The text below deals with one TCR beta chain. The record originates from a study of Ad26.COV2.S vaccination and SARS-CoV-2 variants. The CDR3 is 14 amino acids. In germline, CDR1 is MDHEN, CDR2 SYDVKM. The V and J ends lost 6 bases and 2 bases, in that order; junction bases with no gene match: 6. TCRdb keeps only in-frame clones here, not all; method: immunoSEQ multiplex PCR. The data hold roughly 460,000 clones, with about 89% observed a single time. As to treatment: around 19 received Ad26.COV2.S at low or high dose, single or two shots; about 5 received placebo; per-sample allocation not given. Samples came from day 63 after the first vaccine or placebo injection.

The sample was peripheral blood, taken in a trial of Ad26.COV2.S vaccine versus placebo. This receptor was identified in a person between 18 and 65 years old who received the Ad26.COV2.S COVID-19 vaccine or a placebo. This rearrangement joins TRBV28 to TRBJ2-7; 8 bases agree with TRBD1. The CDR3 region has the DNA TGTGCCAGCAGACCGGGACAGGTAACCTACGAGCAGTACTTC. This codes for CASRPGQVTYEQYF.